The source of this T cell receptor (beta chain) is a study of CD8+ T cells in alopecia areata. As to treatment: oral pan-JAK inhibitor, 5-10 mg twice daily. In each case, RNA was isolated and then reverse transcribed into cDNA as the sequencing template. The data were produced by immunoSEQ multiplex PCR, yet TCRdb's version contains in-frame clones alone and is incomplete. The sample has roughly 98,000 clones, under 70% seen once; the top ten hold roughly 15%. Per germline, CDR1 GTSNPN and CDR2 SVGIG (reference sequence). Trimming cost V 3 bases and J 5 bases, with 10 bases left between them. The CDR3 spans 13 residues.

The receptor was derived from a human donor with alopecia areata. The rearrangement joins TRBV30 to TRBJ2-2; D is ambiguous. Here the sequenced sample was CD8+ T cells sorted from blood, taken at week 4, from a patient treated with tofacitinib. The CDR3 loop is CAWRGLGTGELFF. The CDR3 DNA reads as TGTGCCTGGAGGGGTTTGGGTACCGGGGAGCTGTTTTTT.